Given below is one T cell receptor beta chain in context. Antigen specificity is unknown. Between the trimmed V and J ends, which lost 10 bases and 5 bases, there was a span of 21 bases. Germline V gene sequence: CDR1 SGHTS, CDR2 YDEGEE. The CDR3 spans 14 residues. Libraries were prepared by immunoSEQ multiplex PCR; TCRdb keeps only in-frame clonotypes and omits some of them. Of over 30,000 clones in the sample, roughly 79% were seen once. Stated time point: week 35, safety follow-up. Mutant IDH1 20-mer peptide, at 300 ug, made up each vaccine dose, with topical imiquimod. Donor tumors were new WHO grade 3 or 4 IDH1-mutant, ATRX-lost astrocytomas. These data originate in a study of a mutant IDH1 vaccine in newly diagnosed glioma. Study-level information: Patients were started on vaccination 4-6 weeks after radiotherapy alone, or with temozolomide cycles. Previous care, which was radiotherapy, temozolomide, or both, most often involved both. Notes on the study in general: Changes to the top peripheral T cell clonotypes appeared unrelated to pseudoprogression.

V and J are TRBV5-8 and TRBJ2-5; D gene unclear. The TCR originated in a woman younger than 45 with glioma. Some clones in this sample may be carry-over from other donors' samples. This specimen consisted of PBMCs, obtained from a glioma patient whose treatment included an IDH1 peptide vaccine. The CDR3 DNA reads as TGTGCCTGGACGGACGGGTCTTTTTACGAGACCCAGTACTTC. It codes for CAWTDGSFYETQYF.